Listed below are T cell receptor beta chains from one sample, sequenced in a study of cytomegalovirus exposure and HLA in healthy donors. The repertoire was sequenced with immunoSEQ multiplex PCR; TCRdb's copy has only in-frame clones and lacks some. The table records roughly 160,000 clones, 80% of them present only once. Specimen: PBMCs. These receptors all come from a woman between 45 and 65 years old in good health and CMV-seronegative. The CDR3 runs from the conserved cysteine through the conserved F or W. The D gene is left open where the match is weak. Expanded clones are given a class, and other clones once, few, many or no size at all.

d_call,clone_size,v_call,j_call,cdr3_aa,cdr3_nt
TRBD1,-,TRBV10-3,TRBJ1-2,CAIILGTVSYYGYTF,TGTGCCATCATCCTCGGGACAGTTTCCTACTATGGCTACACCTTC
-,-,TRBV5-1,TRBJ1-6,CASSLLAGINNSPLHF,TGCGCCAGCAGCTTGTTGGCAGGGATTAATAATTCACCCCTCCACTTT
TRBD1,once,TRBV5-8,TRBJ1-1,CASSLGDRGITEAFF,TGTGCCAGCAGCTTGGGGGACAGGGGAATAACTGAAGCTTTCTTT
-,once,TRBV19,TRBJ1-2,CASSIGSAGPYGYTF,TGTGCCAGTAGTATAGGTTCGGCAGGGCCCTATGGCTACACCTTC
TRBD1,few,TRBV2,TRBJ1-1,CASCGQGFTEAFF,TGTGCCAGTTGTGGACAGGGGTTCACTGAAGCTTTCTTT
-,-,TRBV28,TRBJ2-5,CASSSGLRSGQTQYF,TGTGCCAGCAGTTCGGGACTCCGCAGCGGGCAGACCCAGTACTTC
-,-,TRBV28,TRBJ1-4,CASSPREGYEKLFF,TGTGCCAGCAGTCCCAGGGAAGGATACGAAAAACTGTTTTTT
-,-,TRBV5-1,TRBJ1-2,CASRRENYGYTF,TGCGCCAGCAGGAGGGAAAACTATGGCTACACCTTC
-,once,TRBV10-2,TRBJ1-3,CASSESFRQAGNTIYF,TGCGCCAGCAGTGAGTCGTTCCGGCAGGCTGGAAACACCATATATTTT
-,-,TRBV2,TRBJ2-5,CASTGVQETQYF,TGTGCCAGCACCGGGGTGCAAGAGACCCAGTACTTC
-,-,TRBV9,TRBJ1-6,CASSPPGRQGYSPLHF,TGTGCCAGCAGCCCCCCCGGGAGGCAGGGGTATTCACCCCTCCACTTT
-,-,TRBV7-3,TRBJ2-3,CASSLGASTDTQYF,TGTGCCAGCAGCCTAGGGGCTAGCACAGATACGCAGTATTTT
-,-,TRBV28,TRBJ1-2,CASSLIQGYYGYTF,TGTGCCAGCAGTTTGATACAGGGCTACTATGGCTACACCTTC
TRBD1,-,TRBV11-2,TRBJ2-7,CASSPPDRGQYF,TGTGCCAGCAGCCCCCCAGACAGGGGGCAGTACTTC
-,-,TRBV11-2,TRBJ1-2,CASSLNRGELYGYTF,TGTGCCAGCAGCTTAAACCGGGGAGAGCTTTATGGCTACACCTTC
TRBD1,-,TRBV5-8,TRBJ2-7,CASTGQVTYEQYF,TGTGCCAGCACCGGACAGGTGACCTACGAGCAGTACTTC
TRBD2,once,TRBV9,TRBJ2-3,CASSVGAGLTDTQYF,TGTGCCAGCAGCGTAGGAGCGGGGCTCACAGATACGCAGTATTTT
TRBD1,-,TRBV5-1,TRBJ2-7,CASSNSQGAYEQYF,TGCGCCAGCAGCAACTCCCAGGGGGCCTACGAGCAGTACTTC
TRBD2,-,TRBV29-1,TRBJ2-3,CSVKGGTSGRISTDTQYF,TGCAGCGTTAAAGGCGGGACTAGCGGGAGAATTAGCACAGATACGCAGTATTTT
TRBD2,-,TRBV2,TRBJ2-6,CASSEGRAGANVLTF,TGTGCCAGCAGTGAGGGGAGGGCTGGGGCCAACGTCCTGACTTTC
TRBD2,-,TRBV29-1,TRBJ2-2,CSVVLAGINTGELFF,TGCAGCGTTGTCCTAGCGGGGATTAACACCGGGGAGCTGTTTTTT
TRBD1,-,TRBV7-9,TRBJ1-2,CASSPGQTYGYTF,TGTGCCAGCAGCCCGGGACAGACCTATGGCTACACCTTC
TRBD1,-,TRBV7-9,TRBJ1-4,CASSLSVTGGIGEKLFF,TGTGCCAGCAGCTTATCGGTGACAGGGGGCATAGGGGAAAAACTGTTTTTT
-,-,TRBV6-5,TRBJ1-1,CASIETLNTEAFF,TGTGCCAGCATCGAGACACTCAACACTGAAGCTTTCTTT
-,-,TRBV7-2,TRBJ2-1,CASSFDSQRLLYNEQFF,TGTGCCAGCAGCTTCGATTCTCAGAGACTCCTCTACAATGAGCAGTTCTTC
-,-,TRBV6-5,TRBJ2-2,CASSRHGGGELFF,TGTGCCAGCAGCCGACACGGGGGCGGGGAGCTGTTTTTT
-,-,TRBV28,TRBJ1-2,CASTSMQGSSPHYGYTF,TGTGCCAGCACCTCAATGCAGGGGAGTTCTCCCCACTATGGCTACACCTTC
-,-,TRBV5-1,TRBJ1-5,CASSLAGNGHQPQHF,TGCGCCAGCAGCTTGGCCGGAAATGGGCATCAGCCCCAGCATTTT